These 12 T cell receptor beta chains came from one sample sequenced in a study of T cells after yellow fever vaccination. MiXCR, run by TCRdb on the 5' RACE reads, gives a single entry per CDR3 protein. The sample yields some 390,000 distinct CDR3 sequences, 6.2% seen once. The specimen was PBMCs, collected 5 days after the yellow fever booster vaccination. All receptors derive from a man aged 25-45 years who received the YFV17D yellow fever vaccine.

This clonotype was detected only a few times. This chain uses TRBV15 with TRBJ1-2; D is unresolved. CDR1 and CDR2 (germline): LNHNV, YYDKDF (reference sequence). V dropped 1 base and J dropped 0 bases, with 9 bases sitting between them. This CDR3 is built from 15 residues. The CDR3 loop reads CATSRVSRANYGYTF. The CDR3 coding sequence is TGTGCCACCAGCAGAGTTAGCCGAGCTAACTATGGCTACACCTTC.

The V and J genes are TRBV27 and TRBJ2-7, with TRBD2 matching 8 bases. After removal of 4 bases from V and 1 base from J, the junction contained 3 bases not matched to a gene. This CDR3 is 14 amino acids long. Germline-derived CDR1 and CDR2 are MNHEY and SMNVEV (reference sequence). For the CDR3, the DNA is TGTGCCAGCAGTTCCCTAGCGGGTTCCTACGAGCAGTACTTC. Translation: CASSSLAGSYEQYF.

This clonotype has more than one count but fewer than ten. The chain couples TRBV30 to TRBJ1-1; 8 nucleotides agree with TRBD1. The CDR3 loop spans 13 amino acids. V was pared by 5 bases and J by 1 base, with 3 bases of the junction left unmatched. Germline lookup yields CDR1 GTSNPN and CDR2 SVGIG (reference sequence). Here the CDR3 reads CAWVTGANTEAFF. The DNA for the CDR3 is TGTGCCTGGGTGACAGGGGCGAACACTGAAGCTTTCTTT. Full variable domain (rest looked up from reference TRBV30 and TRBJ1-1): SQTIHQWPATLVQPVGSPLSLECTVEGTSNPNLYWYRQAAGRGLQLLFYSVGIGQISSEVPQNLSASRPQDRQFILSSKKLLLSDSGFYLCAWVTGANTEAFFGQGTRLTVV.

By frequency in the sample, this clonotype is medium-sized. The V and J genes are TRBV28 and TRBJ2-7, with 9 bases matching TRBD1. CDR1 is MDHEN and CDR2 is SYDVKM in the germline V gene. The CDR3 contains 15 residues. The V and J ends lost 5 bases and 7 bases, in that order; junction bases with no gene match: 12. The CDR3 loop is CASSAVGQGWGEQYF. CDR3 bases: TGTGCCAGCAGTGCCGTTGGACAGGGGTGGGGAGAGCAGTACTTC.

This clonotype was counted a few times. V usage is TRBV20-1 and J usage is TRBJ1-1, with a tentative D call TRBD1 (6 bases). V was pared by 6 bases and J by 7 bases, with 21 bases between. Per germline, CDR1 DFQATT and CDR2 SNEGSKA (reference sequence). The CDR3 has 14 amino acids. DNA of the CDR3: TGCAGTGCCCTGGGCGCTACAGGGAAGGGTGAAGCTTTCTTT. This encodes CSALGATGKGEAFF.

This clonotype was observed at least ten times. The chain links TRBV12-3 or TRBV12-4 to TRBJ1-1; maybe TRBD1 (6 bases). Trimming cost V 3 bases and J 1 base, with 15 bases left between them. CDR3 length equals 16 residues. CDR3 bases: TGTGCCAGCAGTTTGGTAGAGGGGGAAGGGAACACTGAAGCTTTCTTT. Translated: CASSLVEGEGNTEAFF.

This clonotype was counted at least ten times. The chain uses TRBV28 and TRBJ2-7; possible D gene TRBD1, 6 bases. Germline V gene lookup returns CDR1 MDHEN and CDR2 SYDVKM. Trimming stripped 5 bases from V and 3 bases from J, with 14 bases between. The CDR3 spans 14 residues. CDR3 bases: TGTGCCAGCAGTCCAGCCGGGACATACTACGAGCAGTACTTC. It yields the protein CASSPAGTYYEQYF.

In nucleotides, the CDR3 is TGTGCCAGTACTCCGGCGGGCGGGAACACCGGGGAGCTGTTTTTT. Protein sequence: CASTPAGGNTGELFF. The chain links TRBV19 to TRBJ2-2; D is perhaps TRBD2 (5 bases). Trimming took 7 bases from V and 1 from J, leaving 13 bases between them. Germline values: CDR1 LNHDA, CDR2 SQIVND (reference sequence). The CDR3 loop spans 15 amino acids. Supplemented by reference TRBV19 and TRBJ2-2, the full variable domain reads DGGITQSPKYLFRKEGQNVTLSCEQNLNHDAMYWYRQDPGQGLRLIYYSQIVNDFQKGDIAEGYSVSREKKESFPLTVTSAQKNPTAFYLCASTPAGGNTGELFFGEGSRLTVL.

This clonotype was seen ten or more times. V gene TRBV20-1 combines with J gene TRBJ2-7; no reliable D call. Germline CDR1 is DFQATT and CDR2 is SNEGSKA (reference sequence). V was clipped by 3 bases and J by 6 bases, with 3 bases between them. The CDR3 length is 9 residues. The CDR3 nucleotides read TGCAGTGCTAGTACCGAGCAGTACTTC. Translated: CSASTEQYF.

The V call is TRBV9, the J call TRBJ2-1, with 13 bases lining up with TRBD2. Germline trimming cut 1 base from V and 13 bases from J; bases unmatched to any gene: 8. This CDR3 comprises 15 residues. Germline V lookup: CDR1 SGDLS, CDR2 YYNGEE. The CDR3 sequence: CASSVNTGLAGEQFF. The CDR3 DNA reads TGTGCCAGCAGCGTAAACACTGGACTAGCGGGGGAACAGTTCTTC.

At least ten counts were recorded for this clonotype. The chain carries TRBV24-1 and TRBJ1-5; D is unclear. The CDR3 is 12 residues long. The ends were cut back, 4 bases at V and 7 bases at J, with 7 bases in the middle. The V gene's germline CDR1 is KGHDR and CDR2 SFDVKD. The CDR3 coding sequence is TGTGCCACCAGTGACGTCAACCAGCCCCAGCATTTT. Translating it yields CATSDVNQPQHF.

This clonotype was counted a few times. The gene calls are TRBV4-3 and TRBJ1-2; 8 nucleotides line up with TRBD1. This CDR3 region has 15 residues. Unmatched junction bases numbered 4, after V lost 4 bases and J lost 0 bases. From germline, CDR1 is LGHNA and CDR2 YSLEER. In DNA, the CDR3 is TGCGCCAGCAGCCCAGGACAGGGCCCTAACTATGGCTACACCTTC. This translates into CASSPGQGPNYGYTF.